Each of the 15 T cell receptor beta chains below was sequenced from the same sample in a study of cytomegalovirus exposure and HLA in healthy donors. The PCR employed 60 Vbeta primers together with 13 Jbeta primers. The repertoire was sequenced with immunoSEQ multiplex PCR; TCRdb's copy has only in-frame clones and lacks some. This table has 95,000 to 150,000 clones, 60% to 85% appearing once. Sample: PBMCs. Receptors were obtained from a woman aged 40-49 years in good health and CMV-seropositive.

This clone was seen once. The rearrangement joins TRBV11-3 to TRBJ2-3; TRBD2 aligns across 9 bases. J lost 2 bases, V lost 5 bases, and 8 bases had no gene match. The CDR3 length is 16 residues. CDR1 is SGHNT and CDR2 is YENEEA in the germline V gene. CDR3 nucleotide sequence: TGTGCCAGCAGCGTTAGCGGGAGTGGGAACACAGATACGCAGTATTTT. It specifies CASSVSGSGNTDTQYF.

The gene calls are TRBV7-3 and TRBJ2-1, with D tentatively TRBD2 (6 bases). This CDR3 contains 15 residues. Trimming shortened V by 1 base and J by 7 bases, and 14 bases separated the two germline ends. CDR1 and CDR2 (germline): SGHTA, FQGTGA. CDR3 in DNA: TGTGCCAGCAGCTTAAGGGTAGCGGTCTATAATGAGCAGTTCTTC. This encodes CASSLRVAVYNEQFF.

V and J are TRBV7-3 and TRBJ1-3, with unresolved D. CDR1 and CDR2 (germline): SGHTA, FQGTGA. The CDR3 consists of 17 residues. Trimming removed 1 base from V and 0 bases from J, with 13 bases in between. The CDR3 sequence: CASSLRALLRSGNTIYF. DNA for the CDR3: TGTGCCAGCAGCTTAAGGGCGTTACTCCGCTCTGGAAACACCATATATTTT.

This clone was seen a few times. The same CDR3 is also encoded by other DNA sequences in this sample. The chain recombines TRBV9 with TRBJ2-5, with D possibly matching TRBD1 (7 bases). Trimming stripped 0 bases from V and 1 base from J, with 10 bases between. CDR1 is SGDLS and CDR2 is YYNGEE in the germline V gene. The CDR3 is made up of 15 amino acids. The CDR3 DNA reads as TGTGCCAGCAGCGTAGCAGGGGGACTCCAAGAGACCCAGTACTTC. Translating it yields CASSVAGGLQETQYF.

This chain connects TRBV7-6 to TRBJ2-7; D remains ambiguous. The V gene lost 4 bases and the J gene lost 0 bases, with 4 bases spanning the gap. This CDR3 has 12 residues. Germline V gene lookup returns CDR1 SGHVS and CDR2 FNYEAQ. The CDR3 here is CASSSSSYEQYF. CDR3 nucleotides: TGTGCCAGCAGCTCGAGCTCCTACGAGCAGTACTTC.

This chain uses TRBV7-2 with TRBJ1-4; D is undetermined. Trimming stripped 5 bases from V and 10 bases from J, with 11 bases between. This CDR3 has 12 amino acids. Germline V gene sequence: CDR1 SGHTA, CDR2 FQGNSA. The CDR3 here is CASSARLPKLFF. DNA for the CDR3: TGTGCCAGCAGCGCGCGCCTCCCAAAACTGTTTTTT.

The gene calls are TRBV4-3 and TRBJ1-3; the match to TRBD1 covers 10 bases. The germline CDR1 and CDR2 sequences are LGHNA and YSLEER. There are 19 residues in the CDR3. V lost 0 bases to trimming and J lost 0 bases; unmatched junction nucleotides: 8. The CDR3 nucleotides are TGCGCCAGCAGCCAAGAACCGGGACAGGGGTTGAGCTCTGGAAACACCATATATTTT. Protein sequence: CASSQEPGQGLSSGNTIYF.

This chain uses TRBV6-5 with TRBJ2-7; possible D gene TRBD1, 5 bases. Germline V gene sequence: CDR1 MNHEY, CDR2 SVGAGI. The V and J ends lost 0 bases and 2 bases respectively, with 11 bases between them. The CDR3 is 15 residues long. CDR3 bases: TGTGCCAGCAGTTACTCCGGCAGGGATCCCTACGAGCAGTACTTC. Protein product: CASSYSGRDPYEQYF.

The sample holds a few counts of this clone. The V gene is TRBV7-2, the J gene TRBJ2-7; tentative D call: TRBD1 (6 bases). V was cut by 6 bases and J by 7 bases, with 16 bases left in between. Germline assignment: CDR1 SGHTA and CDR2 FQGNSA. The CDR3 consists of 13 residues. This CDR3 is CASRRQVSGEQYF. Written as DNA, the CDR3 is TGTGCCAGCAGGAGACAGGTCTCGGGGGAGCAGTACTTC.

The chain joins TRBV6-1 to TRBJ2-2, with TRBD2 identical over 7 bases. Germline V lookup: CDR1 MNHNS, CDR2 SASEGT. V gave up 5 bases and J gave up 7 bases; unmatched junction bases: 10. The CDR3 covers 15 residues. CDR3 sequence reads: CASSPRRSGDGELFF. The CDR3 DNA follows: TGTGCCAGCAGTCCCCGGAGGAGCGGGGACGGGGAGCTGTTTTTT.

This clone was found a few times. The chain carries TRBV19 and TRBJ1-5; D unclear. The CDR3 spans 14 residues. The V end was cut by 4 bases, the J end by 3 bases, with 10 bases between. From germline, CDR1 is LNHDA and CDR2 SQIVND (reference sequence). Here the CDR3 reads CASSTQRYNQPQHF. In DNA, the CDR3 is TGTGCCAGTAGTACTCAGCGGTACAATCAGCCCCAGCATTTT.

This chain joins TRBV9 and TRBJ2-7, with 9 bases matching TRBD2. Germline CDR1 reads SGDLS; CDR2 reads YYNGEE. V lost 1 base to trimming and J lost 5 bases; unmatched junction nucleotides: 4. The CDR3 is made up of 14 amino acids. The chain's CDR3 is CASSVSAGGNEQYF. The DNA for the CDR3 is TGTGCCAGCAGCGTATCTGCGGGAGGGAACGAGCAGTACTTC.

The chain employs TRBV29-1 and TRBJ1-1; 9 nucleotides agree with TRBD1. CDR3 length equals 13 residues. J gave up 3 bases and V 5 bases, and 4 bases lay outside the gene matches. The germline CDR1 and CDR2 sequences are SQVTM and ANQGSEA. The CDR3 coding sequence is TGCAGCGTTCTACAGGGGGCGGACACTGAAGCTTTCTTT. This translates into CSVLQGADTEAFF.

CDR3 in DNA: TGCGCCAGCAGCTTGCAAATCAGGAACACTGAAGCTTTCTTT. Protein product: CASSLQIRNTEAFF. The chain recombines TRBV5-1 with TRBJ1-1; no clear D. Germline CDR1 is SGHRS and CDR2 is YFSETQ. V lost 1 base and J lost 1, with 8 bases in between. The CDR3 loop spans 14 amino acids. The full variable domain, completed using reference TRBV5-1 and TRBJ1-1, is KAGVTQTPRYLIKTRGQQVTLSCSPISGHRSVSWYQQTPGQGLQFLFEYFSETQRNKGNFPGRFSGRQFSNSRSEMNVSTLELGDSALYLCASSLQIRNTEAFFGQGTRLTVV.

This clone occurred once. One end of the junction fails to match germline, which may point to a read error. V and J are TRBV7-7 and TRBJ1-5; 8 nucleotides align to TRBD1. The germline gives CDR1 SSHAT, CDR2 FNYEAQ (reference sequence). This CDR3 contains 18 residues. This chain's CDR3 is CASRYHRGRVDSNQPQHF. The CDR3 nucleotides are TGTGCTAGCAGATATCACAGGGGGAGGGTGGATAGCAATCAGCCCCAGCATTTT.